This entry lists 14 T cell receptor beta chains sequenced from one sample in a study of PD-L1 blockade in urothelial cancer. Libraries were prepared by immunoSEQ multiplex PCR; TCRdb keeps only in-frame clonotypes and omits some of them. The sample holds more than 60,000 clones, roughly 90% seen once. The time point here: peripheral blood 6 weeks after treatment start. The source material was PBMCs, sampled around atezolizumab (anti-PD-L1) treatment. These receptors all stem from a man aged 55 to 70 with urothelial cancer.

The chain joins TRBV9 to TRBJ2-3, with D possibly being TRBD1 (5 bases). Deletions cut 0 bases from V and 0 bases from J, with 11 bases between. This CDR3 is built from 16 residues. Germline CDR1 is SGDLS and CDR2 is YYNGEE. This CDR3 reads CASSVAVTASTDTQYF. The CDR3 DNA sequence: TGTGCCAGCAGCGTAGCTGTGACAGCGAGCACAGATACGCAGTATTTT.

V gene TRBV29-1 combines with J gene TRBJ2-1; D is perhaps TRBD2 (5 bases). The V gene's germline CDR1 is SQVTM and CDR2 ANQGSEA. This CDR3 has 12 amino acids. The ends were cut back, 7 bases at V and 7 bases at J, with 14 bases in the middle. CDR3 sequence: CSGLYRSNEQFF. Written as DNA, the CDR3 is TGCAGCGGACTATACCGGTCTAATGAGCAGTTCTTC.

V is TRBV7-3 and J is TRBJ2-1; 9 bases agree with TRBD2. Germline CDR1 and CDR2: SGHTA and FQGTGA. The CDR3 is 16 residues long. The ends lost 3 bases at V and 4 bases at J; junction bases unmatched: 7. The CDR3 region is CASSFVGREGYNEQFF. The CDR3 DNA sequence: TGTGCCAGCAGCTTTGTTGGGCGGGAGGGATACAATGAGCAGTTCTTC. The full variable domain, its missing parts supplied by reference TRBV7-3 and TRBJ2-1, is GAGVSQTPSNKVTEKGKYVELRCDPISGHTALYWYRQSLGQGPEFLIYFQGTGAADDSGLPNDRFFAVRPEGSVSTLKIQRTERGDSAVYLCASSFVGREGYNEQFFGPGTRLTVL.

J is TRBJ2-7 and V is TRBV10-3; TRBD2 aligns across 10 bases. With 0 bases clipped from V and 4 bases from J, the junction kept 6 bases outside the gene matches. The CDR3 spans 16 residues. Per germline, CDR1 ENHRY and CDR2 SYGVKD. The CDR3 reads CAISESASGGKYEQYF. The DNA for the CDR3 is TGTGCCATCAGTGAGTCGGCTAGCGGGGGAAAATACGAGCAGTACTTC.

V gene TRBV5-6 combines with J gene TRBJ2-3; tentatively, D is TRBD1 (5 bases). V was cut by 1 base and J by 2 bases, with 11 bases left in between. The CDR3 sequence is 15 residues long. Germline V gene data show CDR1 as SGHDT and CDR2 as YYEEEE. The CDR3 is CASSLFSGHTDTQYF. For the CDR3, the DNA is TGTGCCAGCAGCTTGTTTTCCGGACACACAGATACGCAGTATTTT.

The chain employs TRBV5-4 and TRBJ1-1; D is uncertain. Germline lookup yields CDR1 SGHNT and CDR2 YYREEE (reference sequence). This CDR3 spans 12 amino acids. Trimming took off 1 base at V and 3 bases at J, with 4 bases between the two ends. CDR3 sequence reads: CASSLPYTEAFF. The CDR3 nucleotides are TGTGCCAGCAGCTTGCCTTACACTGAAGCTTTCTTT.

The CDR3 sequence is CASSFNSRGEQYF. CDR3 in DNA: TGTGCCAGCAGCTTCAACTCGCGGGGGGAGCAGTACTTC. The V call is TRBV5-4, the J call TRBJ2-7; 7 bases line up with TRBD2. This CDR3 comprises 13 residues. Germline V lookup: CDR1 SGHNT, CDR2 YYREEE (reference sequence). V gave up 2 bases and J gave up 7 bases; unmatched junction bases: 6.

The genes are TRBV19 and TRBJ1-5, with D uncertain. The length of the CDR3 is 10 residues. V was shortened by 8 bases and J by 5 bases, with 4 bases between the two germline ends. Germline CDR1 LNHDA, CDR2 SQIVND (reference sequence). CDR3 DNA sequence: TGTGCCAGTGGGCATCAGCCCCAGCATTTT. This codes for CASGHQPQHF.

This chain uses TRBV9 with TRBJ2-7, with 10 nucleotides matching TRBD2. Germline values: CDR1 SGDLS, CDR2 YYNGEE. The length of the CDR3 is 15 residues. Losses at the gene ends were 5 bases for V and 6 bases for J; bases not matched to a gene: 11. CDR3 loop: CASSASAGGPVEQYF. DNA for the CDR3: TGTGCCAGCAGTGCATCAGCGGGGGGGCCCGTCGAGCAGTACTTC.

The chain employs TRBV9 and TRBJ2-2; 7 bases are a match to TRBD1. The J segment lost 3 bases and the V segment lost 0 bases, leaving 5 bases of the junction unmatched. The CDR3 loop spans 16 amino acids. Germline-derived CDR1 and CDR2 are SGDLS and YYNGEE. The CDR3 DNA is TGTGCCAGCAGCGTAGGCGTAGGGGGCTACACCGGGGAGCTGTTTTTT. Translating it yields CASSVGVGGYTGELFF.

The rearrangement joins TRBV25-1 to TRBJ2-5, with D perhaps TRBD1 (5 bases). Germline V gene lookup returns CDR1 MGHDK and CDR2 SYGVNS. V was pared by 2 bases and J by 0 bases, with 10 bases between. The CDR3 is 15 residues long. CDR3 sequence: CASSEPRGYQETQYF. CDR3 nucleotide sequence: TGTGCCAGCAGTGAACCAAGGGGCTACCAAGAGACCCAGTACTTC.

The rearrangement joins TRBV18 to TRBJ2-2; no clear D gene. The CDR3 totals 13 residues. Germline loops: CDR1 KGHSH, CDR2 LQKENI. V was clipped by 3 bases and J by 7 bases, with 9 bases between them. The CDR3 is CASSPITRGELFF. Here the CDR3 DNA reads TGTGCCAGCTCACCGATAACGCGCGGGGAGCTGTTTTTT.

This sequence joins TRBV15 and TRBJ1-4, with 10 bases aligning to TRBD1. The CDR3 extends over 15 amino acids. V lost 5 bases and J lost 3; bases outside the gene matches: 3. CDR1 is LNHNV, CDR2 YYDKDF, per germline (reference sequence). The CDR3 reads CATSWGTGANEKLFF. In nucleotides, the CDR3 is TGTGCCACCAGCTGGGGGACAGGGGCTAATGAAAAACTGTTTTTT.

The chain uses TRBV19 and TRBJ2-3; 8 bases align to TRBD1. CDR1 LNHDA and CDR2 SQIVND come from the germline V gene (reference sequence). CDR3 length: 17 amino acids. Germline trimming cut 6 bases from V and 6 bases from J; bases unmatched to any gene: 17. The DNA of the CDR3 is TGTGCCAGTAGCCGGCGCGGGGACAGGAGAATCTCTGATACGCAGTATTTT. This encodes CASSRRGDRRISDTQYF.